Each of the 18 T cell receptor beta chains below was sequenced from the same sample in a study of blood T cells in healthy people across ages. With a J-beta primer mix and a sample-barcoded 5' primer, a second PCR ran 7 to 11 cycles. Using its own MiXCR run on the 5' RACE reads, TCRdb lists one record per CDR3 protein. The sample has about 970,000 distinct CDR3 sequences; about 53% are singletons. The source material was blood. The receptor set was obtained from a woman aged 55-69 years in good health.

V and J are TRBV28 and TRBJ2-7, with D unclear. The CDR3 consists of 14 residues. Looked up from germline, CDR1 is MDHEN and CDR2 is SYDVKM. V lost 7 bases and J 3 bases, leaving 16 bases between the germline ends. DNA of the CDR3: TGTGCCAGCACCCCACAGTTTATAAGCTACGAGCAGTACTTC. It translates to CASTPQFISYEQYF. The full variable domain, completed using reference TRBV28 and TRBJ2-7, is DVKVTQSSRYLVKRTGEKVFLECVQDMDHENMFWYRQDPGLGLRLIYFSYDVKMKEKGDIPEGYSVSREKKERFSLILESASTNQTSMYLCASTPQFISYEQYFGPGTRLTVT.

J is TRBJ1-6 and V is TRBV21-1. TRBV21-1 is recorded as a pseudogene. The CDR3 is made up of 13 amino acids. As DNA, the CDR3 is TGTTCCCAAACCGGGCTCCTGAATTCACCCCTCCACTTT. It specifies CSQTGLLNSPLHF.

This clonotype has a handful of counts. The chain recombines TRBV6-5 with TRBJ2-7; D ambiguous. The germline V gene encodes CDR1 MNHEY and CDR2 SVGAGI. The CDR3 consists of 13 residues. Trimming shortened V by 6 bases and J by 5 bases, and 14 bases separated the two germline ends. CDR3 residues: CASSAVRRDEQYF. CDR3 DNA: TGTGCCAGCAGCGCCGTTCGACGGGACGAGCAGTACTTC.

This rearrangement joins TRBV6-5 to TRBJ1-2, with TRBD1 matching over 10 bases. The CDR3 runs 15 residues. With 5 bases clipped from V and 7 bases from J, the junction kept 10 bases outside the gene matches. Germline CDR1 MNHEY, CDR2 SVGAGI. CDR3 loop: CASSRTGTGDRGYTF. CDR3 sequence (DNA): TGTGCCAGCAGTCGAACCGGGACAGGGGATCGTGGCTACACCTTC.

This chain connects TRBV29-1 to TRBJ2-1, with 9 bases fitting TRBD2. Germline V CDR1 and CDR2: SQVTM, ANQGSEA. The CDR3 has 14 residues. V was pared by 6 bases and J by 9 bases, with 12 bases of the junction left unmatched. The CDR3 coding sequence is TGCAGCGTCGGACTAGCGCGGGATTGGGGTGAGCAGTTCTTC. Translating it yields CSVGLARDWGEQFF.

V is TRBV6-5 and J is TRBJ1-1; the D is unclear. There are 17 residues in the CDR3. The V end lost 0 bases, the J end lost 6 bases, and 20 bases lay between the germline ends. CDR1 is MNHEY and CDR2 is SVGAGI in the germline V gene. As DNA, the CDR3 is TGTGCCAGCAGTTACTCGATGGGGAGCCCCATATTGTCTGAAGCTTTCTTT. This translates into CASSYSMGSPILSEAFF.

The gene calls are TRBV28 and TRBJ2-3, with TRBD2 matching 10 bases. Germline values: CDR1 MDHEN, CDR2 SYDVKM. The CDR3 loop spans 14 amino acids. V gave up 8 bases and J gave up 11 bases; unmatched junction bases: 13. The CDR3 region is CASVPGLAGVGQYF. As DNA, the CDR3 is TGTGCCAGCGTCCCCGGGCTAGCGGGAGTGGGGCAGTATTTT.

This clonotype appeared a few times. J is TRBJ2-6 and V is TRBV12-3 or TRBV12-4; D is unclear. The CDR3 is 15 amino acids. Deletions cut 3 bases from V and 0 bases from J, with 6 bases between. CDR3 sequence: CASSFGISGANVLTF. Here the CDR3 DNA reads TGTGCCAGCAGTTTCGGTATCTCTGGGGCCAACGTCCTGACTTTC.

The chain carries TRBV7-9 and TRBJ2-1; 7 nucleotides match TRBD1. This CDR3 is 13 amino acids long. In germline, CDR1 is SEHNR, CDR2 FQNEAQ (reference sequence). V shed 4 bases, J shed 10 bases, and the junction held 7 bases outside the gene matches. CDR3 loop: CASSSFWTGEQFF. CDR3 in DNA: TGTGCCAGCAGCTCCTTTTGGACAGGCGAGCAGTTCTTC. The entire variable domain, with the rest obtained from reference TRBV7-9 and TRBJ2-1, is as follows: DTGVSQNPRHKITKRGQNVTFRCDPISEHNRLYWYRQTLGQGPEFLTYFQNEAQLEKSRLLSDRFSAERPKGSFSTLEIQRTEQGDSAMYLCASSSFWTGEQFFGPGTRLTVL.

The V call is TRBV9, the J call TRBJ1-2; D possibly corresponds to TRBD1 (6 bases). CDR3 length: 13 residues. Germline V gene lookup returns CDR1 SGDLS and CDR2 YYNGEE. V lost 0 bases and J 6 bases, leaving 9 bases between the germline ends. DNA for the CDR3: TGTGCCAGCAGCGTAGAGGGGGAAGATGGCTACACCTTC. Translating gives CASSVEGEDGYTF. Supplemented by reference TRBV9 and TRBJ1-2, the full variable domain reads DSGVTQTPKHLITATGQRVTLRCSPRSGDLSVYWYQQSLDQGLQFLIQYYNGEERAKGNILERFSAQQFPDLHSELNLSSLELGDSALYFCASSVEGEDGYTFGSGTRLTVV.

This chain links TRBV28 with TRBJ1-2; D not certain. Germline V gene sequence: CDR1 MDHEN, CDR2 SYDVKM. Trimming removed 10 bases from V and 4 bases from J, with 19 bases in between. The CDR3 is 14 amino acids. The CDR3 region is CAIVDGLSSYGYTF. The DNA of the CDR3 is TGTGCCATCGTAGACGGACTGTCATCCTATGGCTACACCTTC.

Written as DNA, the CDR3 is TGTGCCAGCAGCGTAATGAGCTCAGATACGCAGTATTTT. It specifies CASSVMSSDTQYF. The chain recombines TRBV9 with TRBJ2-3; D is unresolved. CDR3 length: 13 residues. Trimming left V 1 base short and J 4 bases short, with 7 bases between. The germline V gene has CDR1 SGDLS and CDR2 YYNGEE.

The chain links TRBV10-3 to TRBJ2-1; TRBD2 matches 7 bases. The CDR3 extends over 18 amino acids. With V trimmed by 3 bases and J by 4 bases, 15 bases remained unmatched. Looked up from germline, CDR1 is ENHRY and CDR2 is SYGVKD. The CDR3 nucleotides read TGTGCCATCAGTGATGGGGAGGGCCTGGGGAAGAAATACAATGAGCAGTTCTTC. This encodes CAISDGEGLGKKYNEQFF.

The V call is TRBV29-1, the J call TRBJ2-7; tentative D call: TRBD1 (6 bases). Germline CDR1 and CDR2: SQVTM and ANQGSEA. Trimming removed 3 bases at V and 2 bases at J, with 17 bases between. This CDR3 spans 15 amino acids. The CDR3 loop reads CSVDSFGQGTYEQYF. Written as DNA, the CDR3 is TGCAGCGTTGATAGTTTTGGGCAGGGGACCTACGAGCAGTACTTC.

The chain carries TRBV7-2 and TRBJ1-2, with 9 positions matching TRBD1. CDR1 is SGHTA, CDR2 FQGNSA, per germline. V shed 7 bases, J shed 5 bases, and the junction held 8 bases outside the gene matches. This CDR3 is built from 14 residues. The CDR3 reads CASTRWDREYGYTF. In DNA form, the CDR3 reads TGTGCCAGCACCAGATGGGACAGGGAATATGGCTACACCTTC.

J is TRBJ2-7 and V is TRBV20-1, with a possible D match to TRBD2 (5 bases). V lost 2 bases and J 3 bases, leaving 14 bases between the germline ends. This CDR3 is 14 amino acids long. The germline V gene encodes CDR1 DFQATT and CDR2 SNEGSKA (reference sequence). This chain's CDR3 is CSARNPTGSYEQYF. The CDR3 nucleotides read TGCAGTGCTAGAAACCCGACGGGGAGCTACGAGCAGTACTTC.

The rearrangement joins TRBV24-1 to TRBJ2-5; TRBD2 matches 7 bases. The DNA end favors TRBJ2-7, so the J call may be wrong. This CDR3 has 15 amino acids. Germline V lookup: CDR1 KGHDR, CDR2 SFDVKD. The DNA of the CDR3 is TGTGCCACCAGTAATTCCCGGGAGGAGGGTTACGAGCAGTACTTC. This encodes CATSNSREEGYEQYF.

This clonotype turned up a few times. This chain uses TRBV28 with TRBJ2-7; possibly TRBD1 for D (6 bases). V gave up 3 bases and J gave up 3 bases, with 15 bases separating them. The CDR3 totals 15 residues. Germline CDR1 reads MDHEN; CDR2 reads SYDVKM. This CDR3 reads CASSFRGQTLYEQYF. The CDR3 DNA reads as TGTGCCAGCAGTTTTAGGGGACAAACTCTCTACGAGCAGTACTTC.